The 18 T cell receptor beta chains in this list originate from one sample, sequenced in a study of control samples from healthy donors and cancer patients. Assay used: immunoSEQ multiplex PCR; TCRdb lists only in-frame clones, some missing. The repertoire holds about 150,000 clones, with roughly 94% as singletons. Sequencing was carried out using blood. The source of these receptors is a man aged 40-50 years in good health.

The V and J genes are TRBV21-1 and TRBJ1-4; the table's D gene call, TRBD1, was not cross checked with the DNA. TRBV21-1 is a pseudogene locus. The CDR3 length is 17 residues. The CDR3 coding sequence is TGTGCCAGCAGCAAAACCGGGACAAAAATAAGGGATGAAAAACTGTTTTTT. This translates into CASSKTGTKIRDEKLFF.

The chain carries TRBV3-1 (or the pseudogene TRBV3-2) and TRBJ1-6; 9 bases map to TRBD1. V gave up 3 bases and J gave up 6 bases; unmatched junction bases: 3. This CDR3 is built from 15 residues. Germline lookup yields CDR1 LGHDT and CDR2 YNNKEL (reference sequence). The CDR3 DNA reads TGTGCCAGCAGCCATGGGACAGGGAGTAATTCACCCCTCCACTTT. It yields the protein CASSHGTGSNSPLHF.

This chain connects TRBV19 to TRBJ1-2; 7 bases match TRBD1. This CDR3 region has 12 residues. Germline V CDR1 and CDR2: LNHDA, SQIVND (reference sequence). V trimming: 8 bases; J trimming: 4 bases; junction bases outside the gene matches: 4. CDR3 sequence: CASQTGSYGYTF. Here the CDR3 DNA reads TGTGCCAGTCAGACAGGGTCCTATGGCTACACCTTC.

The gene calls are TRBV19 and TRBJ1-2; D gene unclear. V was pared by 5 bases and J by 5 bases, with 12 bases between. Germline loops: CDR1 LNHDA, CDR2 SQIVND (reference sequence). The CDR3 is made up of 13 amino acids. The CDR3, as DNA: TGTGCCAGTAGTTGGTCAGCCCTTTATGGCTACACCTTC. Its protein is CASSWSALYGYTF.

This rearrangement joins TRBV2 to TRBJ1-6; 7 positions match TRBD1. The CDR3 runs 14 residues. From germline, CDR1 is SNHLY and CDR2 FYNNEI. V gave up 6 bases and J gave up 6 bases; unmatched junction bases: 5. The CDR3 sequence: CASRGQASNSPLHF. In DNA form, the CDR3 reads TGTGCCAGCAGAGGACAGGCGAGTAATTCACCCCTCCACTTT.

The count of this clone is one. The gene calls are TRBV19 and TRBJ1-5; TRBD1 might be the D (6 bases). CDR1 is LNHDA, CDR2 SQIVND, per germline (reference sequence). The CDR3 covers 12 residues. V was trimmed by 7 bases and J by 7 bases, leaving 11 bases between them. The CDR3 sequence: CASMGGLQPQHF. The CDR3 coding sequence is TGTGCCAGTATGGGGGGGCTCCAGCCCCAGCATTTT.

V gene TRBV30 combines with J gene TRBJ1-1; D gene ambiguous. Between the trimmed V and J ends, which lost 5 bases and 8 bases, there was a span of 9 bases. Germline CDR1 reads GTSNPN; CDR2 reads SVGIG (reference sequence). This CDR3 contains 10 residues. The CDR3 bases are TGTGCCTGGGGAATAGGGGAAGCTTTCTTT. Translation: CAWGIGEAFF. The full variable domain, its missing parts supplied by reference TRBV30 and TRBJ1-1, is SQTIHQWPATLVQPVGSPLSLECTVEGTSNPNLYWYRQAAGRGLQLLFYSVGIGQISSEVPQNLSASRPQDRQFILSSKKLLLSDSGFYLCAWGIGEAFFGQGTRLTVV.

With regard to this clone: This sample includes further DNA sequences coding for the same CDR3. The chain is built from TRBV18 and TRBJ1-4; 9 bases align to TRBD1. V shed 3 bases and J 5 bases; nucleotides not matched to a gene: 1. CDR3 length equals 14 residues. CDR1 and CDR2 from the germline V gene are KGHSH and LQKENI. DNA of the CDR3: TGTGCCAGCTCACCGGGACAGGGAAATGAAAAACTGTTTTTT. Protein product: CASSPGQGNEKLFF.

CDR3 sequence (DNA): TGTGCCAGCAGTTTATCGAGACTAGCGGGGGGCACAGATACGCAGTATTTT. Translation gives CASSLSRLAGGTDTQYF. The chain links TRBV27 to TRBJ2-3, with TRBD2 matching 12 bases. The germline V gene has CDR1 MNHEY and CDR2 SMNVEV (reference sequence). The CDR3 totals 17 residues. The J segment lost 1 base and the V segment lost 0 bases, leaving 2 bases of the junction unmatched.

V usage is TRBV6-5 and J usage is TRBJ1-5; possible D gene TRBD1, 6 bases. CDR1 and CDR2 from the germline V gene are MNHEY and SVGAGI. The CDR3 runs 15 residues. Trimming left V 2 bases short and J 3 bases short, with 11 bases between. The CDR3 DNA is TGTGCCAGCAGTTACAAGGGGGGGAACAATCAGCCCCAGCATTTT. This encodes CASSYKGGNNQPQHF.

The chain carries TRBV24-1 and TRBJ2-3; D unresolved. The germline CDR1 and CDR2 sequences are KGHDR and SFDVKD. The V end was cut by 4 bases, the J end by 1 base, with 11 bases between. CDR3 length equals 15 residues. The CDR3 region is CATSEVVMGTDTQYF. The CDR3, as DNA: TGTGCCACCAGTGAAGTGGTAATGGGCACAGATACGCAGTATTTT.

The chain carries TRBV27 and TRBJ1-3, with 8 positions matching TRBD1. The CDR3 is 15 amino acids. Per the germline V gene, CDR1 is MNHEY and CDR2 is SMNVEV (reference sequence). V lost 4 bases to trimming and J lost 4 bases; unmatched junction nucleotides: 6. CDR3 amino acids: CASSSLGQGGNTIYF. DNA of the CDR3: TGTGCCAGCAGTTCCCTCGGACAGGGCGGAAACACCATATATTTT.

The chain uses TRBV28 and TRBJ1-4; 11 bases agree with TRBD1. The CDR3 loop spans 15 amino acids. J was trimmed by 8 bases and V by 7 bases; bases with no gene match: 9. From germline, CDR1 is MDHEN and CDR2 SYDVKM. CDR3 sequence reads: CASTNSRDRGEKLFF. The CDR3, as DNA: TGTGCCAGCACCAACAGCCGGGACAGGGGGGAAAAACTGTTTTTT.

The chain couples TRBV19 to TRBJ1-2, with D possibly matching TRBD1 (5 bases). V gave up 6 bases and J gave up 0 bases, with 14 bases separating them. This CDR3 is built from 15 residues. Germline V lookup: CDR1 LNHDA, CDR2 SQIVND (reference sequence). The CDR3 spells CASSPWAGPNYGYTF. Written as DNA, the CDR3 is TGTGCCAGTAGCCCTTGGGCGGGGCCTAACTATGGCTACACCTTC. Combining the CDR3 with reference TRBV19 and TRBJ1-2 gives the whole variable domain DGGITQSPKYLFRKEGQNVTLSCEQNLNHDAMYWYRQDPGQGLRLIYYSQIVNDFQKGDIAEGYSVSREKKESFPLTVTSAQKNPTAFYLCASSPWAGPNYGYTFGSGTRLTVV.

The rearrangement joins TRBV27 to TRBJ2-7; 11 nucleotides agree with TRBD2. From germline, CDR1 is MNHEY and CDR2 SMNVEV (reference sequence). The CDR3 runs 13 residues. The junction had 2 bases not matched to a gene; V was cut back by 6 bases and J by 4 bases. The CDR3 loop is CASRRLAGYEQYF. The DNA of the CDR3 is TGTGCCAGCAGGAGACTAGCGGGGTACGAGCAGTACTTC.

V gene TRBV6-1 combines with J gene TRBJ1-1; D is uncertain. Germline V gene lookup returns CDR1 MNHNS and CDR2 SASEGT. The CDR3 spans 16 residues. V shed 1 base and J shed 2 bases, with 14 bases lying between them. The CDR3 loop reads CASSEVRVLFNTEAFF. DNA of the CDR3: TGTGCCAGCAGTGAAGTGAGGGTCCTTTTTAACACTGAAGCTTTCTTT.

J is TRBJ2-1 and V is TRBV5-1; D remains ambiguous. V lost 0 bases and J 6 bases, leaving 13 bases between the germline ends. Germline loops: CDR1 SGHRS, CDR2 YFSETQ. The CDR3 totals 15 residues. In nucleotides, the CDR3 is TGCGCCAGCAGCTTGGCCACTCCCAGCCGCAATGAGCAGTTCTTC. This translates into CASSLATPSRNEQFF. The full variable domain, completed using reference TRBV5-1 and TRBJ2-1, is KAGVTQTPRYLIKTRGQQVTLSCSPISGHRSVSWYQQTPGQGLQFLFEYFSETQRNKGNFPGRFSGRQFSNSRSEMNVSTLELGDSALYLCASSLATPSRNEQFFGPGTRLTVL.

J is TRBJ2-7 and V is TRBV7-2; 9 bases are a match to TRBD1. The CDR3 runs to 14 residues. CDR1 and CDR2 (germline): SGHTA, FQGNSA. With V trimmed by 4 bases and J by 6 bases, 7 bases remained unmatched. The CDR3 DNA is TGTGCCAGCAGCTGGGACAGGGCGTCCCCCGAGCAGTACTTC. Translation gives CASSWDRASPEQYF.